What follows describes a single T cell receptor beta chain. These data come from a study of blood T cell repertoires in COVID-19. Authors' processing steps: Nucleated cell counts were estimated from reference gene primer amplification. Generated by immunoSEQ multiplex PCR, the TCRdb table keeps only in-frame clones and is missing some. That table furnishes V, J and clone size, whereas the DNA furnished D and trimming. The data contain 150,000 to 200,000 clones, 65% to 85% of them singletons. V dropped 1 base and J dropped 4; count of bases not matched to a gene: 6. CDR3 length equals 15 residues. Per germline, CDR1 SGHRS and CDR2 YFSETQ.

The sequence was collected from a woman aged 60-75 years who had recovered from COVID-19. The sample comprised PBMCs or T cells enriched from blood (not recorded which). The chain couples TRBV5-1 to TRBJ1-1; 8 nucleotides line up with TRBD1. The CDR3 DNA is TGCGCCAGCAGCTTGTATGGACAGGGTGGCACTGAAGCTTTCTTT. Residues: CASSLYGQGGTEAFF.